This TCR beta chain appears in the sequencing data of a study of identical twins. Study-wide results and limits: The abundant beta clonotypes from cord blood had fewer insertions, and memory repertoires had none of this.

As concerns this clonotype: Its specificity is not known.

The CDR3 spans 17 residues. The V segment lost 5 bases and the J segment 1 base; nucleotides outside the gene matches: 13. With template switching, a universal primer site was added, and the cDNA carried unique molecular identifiers. TCRdb itself ran the 5' RACE reads through MiXCR, one entry per CDR3 protein. The sample yields about 890,000 distinct CDR3 sequences, 9% to 15% seen once. The same data also contributed to another study, on yellow fever vaccine responses in identical twins.

The rearrangement uses TRBV12-3 or TRBV12-4 and TRBJ2-5; 7 nucleotides match TRBD1. This clonotype was obtained from a woman in her late teens or twenties in good health. Sequencing was carried out using PBMCs. The CDR3 DNA follows: TGTGCCAGCAGTCACCCCGGGACAGCCAAGGGCCAAGAGACCCAGTACTTC. It encodes CASSHPGTAKGQETQYF.